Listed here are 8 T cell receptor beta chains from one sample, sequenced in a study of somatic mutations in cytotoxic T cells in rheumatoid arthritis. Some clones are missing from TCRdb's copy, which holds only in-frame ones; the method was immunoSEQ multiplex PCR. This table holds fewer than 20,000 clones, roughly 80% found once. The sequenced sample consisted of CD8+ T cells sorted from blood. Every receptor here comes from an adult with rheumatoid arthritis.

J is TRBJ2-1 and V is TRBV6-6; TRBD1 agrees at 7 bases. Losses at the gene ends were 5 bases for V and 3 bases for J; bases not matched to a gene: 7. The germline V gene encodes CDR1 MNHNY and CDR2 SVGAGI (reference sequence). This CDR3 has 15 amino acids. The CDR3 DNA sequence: TGTGCCAGCAGTCCTGACAGGGAACACTACAATGAGCAGTTCTTC. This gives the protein CASSPDREHYNEQFF.

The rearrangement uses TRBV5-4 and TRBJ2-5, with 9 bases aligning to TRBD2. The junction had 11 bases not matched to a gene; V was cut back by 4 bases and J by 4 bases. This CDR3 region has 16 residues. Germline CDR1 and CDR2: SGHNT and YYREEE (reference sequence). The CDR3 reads CASSPFGRGGGETQYF. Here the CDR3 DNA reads TGTGCCAGCAGCCCCTTCGGGCGGGGGGGAGGAGAGACCCAGTACTTC.

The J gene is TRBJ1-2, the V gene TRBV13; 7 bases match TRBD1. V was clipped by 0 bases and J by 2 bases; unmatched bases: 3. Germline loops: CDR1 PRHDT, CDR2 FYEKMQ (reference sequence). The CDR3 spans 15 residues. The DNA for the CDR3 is TGTGCCAGCAGCTTAGGACAGGGGCAGAACTATGGCTACACCTTC. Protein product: CASSLGQGQNYGYTF.

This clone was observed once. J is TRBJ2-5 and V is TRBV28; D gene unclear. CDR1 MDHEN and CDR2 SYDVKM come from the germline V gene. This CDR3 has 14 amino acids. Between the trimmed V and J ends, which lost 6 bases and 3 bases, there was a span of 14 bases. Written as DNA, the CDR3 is TGTGCCAGCAGCCACCTTTCTAGGAAAGAGACCCAGTACTTC. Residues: CASSHLSRKETQYF. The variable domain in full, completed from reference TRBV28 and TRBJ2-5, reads DVKVTQSSRYLVKRTGEKVFLECVQDMDHENMFWYRQDPGLGLRLIYFSYDVKMKEKGDIPEGYSVSREKKERFSLILESASTNQTSMYLCASSHLSRKETQYFGPGTRLLVL.

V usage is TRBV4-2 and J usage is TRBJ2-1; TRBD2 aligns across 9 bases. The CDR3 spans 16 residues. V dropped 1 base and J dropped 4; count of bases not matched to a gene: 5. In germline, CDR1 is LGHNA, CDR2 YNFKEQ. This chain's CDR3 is CASSQVPSGGYNEQFF. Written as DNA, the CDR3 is TGTGCCAGCAGCCAAGTACCAAGCGGGGGGTACAATGAGCAGTTCTTC.

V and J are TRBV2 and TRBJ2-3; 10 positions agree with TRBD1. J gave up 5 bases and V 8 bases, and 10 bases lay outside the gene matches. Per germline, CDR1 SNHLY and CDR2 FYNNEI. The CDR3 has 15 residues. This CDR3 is CASVWDRGRGDTQYF. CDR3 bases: TGTGCCAGCGTCTGGGACAGGGGTCGGGGAGATACGCAGTATTTT.

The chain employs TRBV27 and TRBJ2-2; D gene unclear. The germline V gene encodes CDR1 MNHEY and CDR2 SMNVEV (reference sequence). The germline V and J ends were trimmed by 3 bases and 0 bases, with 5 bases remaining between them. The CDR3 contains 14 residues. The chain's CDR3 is CASSFTPNTGELFF. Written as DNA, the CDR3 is TGTGCCAGCAGTTTCACGCCGAACACCGGGGAGCTGTTTTTT.

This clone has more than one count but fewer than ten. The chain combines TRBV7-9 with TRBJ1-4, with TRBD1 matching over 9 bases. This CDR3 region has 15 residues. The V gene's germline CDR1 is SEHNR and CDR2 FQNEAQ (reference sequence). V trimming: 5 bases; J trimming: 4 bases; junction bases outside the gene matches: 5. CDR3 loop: CASSPPGQGNEKLFF. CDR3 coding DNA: TGTGCCAGCAGCCCGCCGGGACAGGGTAATGAAAAACTGTTTTTT.